The T cell receptor (beta chain) described here comes from a study of shared clonotypes between healthy human individuals (dated by TCRdb to 2018 to 2021). At the level of the whole study: Three men and two women, aged 18 to 49 years, made up the cohort. Per donor, three plates each were used for CD4 naive and CD4 memory, two for CD8 naive, and one for CD8 memory. Different laboratories and diverse techniques were used to prepare libraries and sequence TCR repertoires, to increase sequencing depth and limit assay-specific biases. Each donor's leukapheresis produced roughly between roughly 0.9 and 9 billion PBMCs. The study deeply sequenced blood TCR repertoires of five healthy adults to estimate repertoire size and the extent of clonotype sharing between individuals. The research as a whole found: Pairwise subsampling indicated that sequencing depth was expected to affect the degree of clonotype sharing among donors. Sharing across a few donors was observed for about 5% of naive CD4, under 4% of naive CD8, 2% to 2.5% of memory CD4, and roughly 0.4% of memory CD8 clonotypes. Higher generation probabilities were observed for clonotypes shared by all four sorted-subset donors than for non-shared clonotypes. Incomplete sequencing was indicated by rarefaction of sorted-subset datasets, despite the large sequencing depth. Naive subsets generally had larger estimated clonotype richness than memory subsets. Only blood was sampled, and tissue TCR repertoires likely differ from those in blood. Because the study included a small number of donors, the genetic and exposure-history diversity represented was limited.

CD8 naive samples were obtained by positive selection for CCR7 among CD45RO-negative cells, yielding a CD45RA+CCR7+ population from which TemRA cells were excluded. Donors were healthy HIV-negative adults with no recently reported acute infections or vaccinations. Every donor was a Caucasian adult residing in Nashville, Tennessee, USA. Blood was collected by leukapheresis, and PBMCs were isolated by Ficoll-Histopaque density gradient centrifugation and then cryopreserved in liquid nitrogen vapor phase. Analytical flow cytometry was used to check the purity and quantity of each magnetically sorted T cell population. Genomic DNA was isolated from every sorted fraction and measured by UV absorbance on a Nanodrop 2000c. Looking up the germline V gene yields CDR1 ENHRY and CDR2 SYGVKD. From cysteine to phenylalanine, the CDR3 is 15 amino acids long. Only the CDR3 DNA stays, 45 bases, in frame from base 1. Trimming takes 3 bases off V and 3 bases off J; junction bases not matched to a gene: 5.

Remarks on this clone: Its antigen remains undetermined. No base quality information exists; no much larger clone differs at one position.

Using the deep immunoSEQ assay, TCR CDR3 regions were amplified from genomic DNA by multiplex PCR. For each cell subset, the extracted genomic DNA was distributed evenly across all wells of several immunoSEQ 96-well plates, and each plate served as one replicate. For sorted subsets, roughly 200 ng of genomic DNA, equivalent to about 30,000 T cell genomes, went into each replicate PCR. Purified libraries were quantified with a Qubit 3.0 fluorometer, sized on a Bioanalyzer 2100, and re-quantified with the KAPA Library Quantification kit. Every immunoSEQ 96-well plate was sequenced on a dedicated single-read 150-cycle Illumina NextSeq 550 flow cell. Per the authors' processing: The immunoSEQ output contained only junctional sequences without quality scores, so filtering could not match that applied to full-length reads. To assign V/J genes and CDR3, sequences were annotated using PyIR, a Python wrapper for IgBLAST v1.9, with IMGT germline references. Any read was removed if the V/J assignment was weak (E-value above 1e-6), the CDR3 was missing, or the read contained stop codons, out-of-frame junctions, or ambiguous translated residues. V3J clonotypes were defined by identical inferred V gene, J gene, and CDR3 amino acid sequence. Percentage overlap between repertoires was computed as shared unique clonotypes divided by the size of the smaller repertoire. Three approaches were used to assess repertoire richness: RTK rarefaction, the Chao1 estimator, and Recon v2.1 estimates of unobserved clonotypes. OLGA was used to compute generation probabilities for all TCRbeta clonotypes that the gDNA method yielded from a handful of donors. The table was pulled from immuneACCESS by TCRdb, which kept in-frame rearrangements only. Such tables lose some clones; where checked, under half of the loss comes from unresolved V genes, and the rest has no known cause. That table is the source of V, J and clone size, and D and trimming were worked out from the DNA. This sample is represented by under 2,000,000 clones; about 95% of them were singletons. 0.9% to 1.5% of the sample is held by the ten biggest clonotypes.

The sequenced material came from naive CD8+ T cells sorted from blood. The meaning of the sample's cell subset or site label: CD45RA+CCR7+. The chain links TRBV10-3 with TRBJ2-1; 7 middle bases align to TRBD2. The origin of this receptor is a man aged 18 to 29 in good health. The CDR3 protein sequence reads: CAISEGLADYNEQFF. The bases read TGTGCCATCAGTGAAGGGCTAGCGGACTACAATGAGCAGTTCTTC.